The 19 T cell receptor beta chains given below trace back to one sample, sequenced in a study of beta chain features in type 1 diabetes. Expressed TCRB transcripts got sequenced, as all isolated RNA was reverse transcribed. TCRdb's copy holds only in-frame clones and misses some; the assay was immunoSEQ multiplex PCR. The sample holds over 200,000 clones, roughly a tenth seen once. Study results and caveats: There was a moderate but significant shortening of TCRB CDR3s in all four CD4+ subsets of Type 1 diabetes patients.

What these receptors recognize is not known. Sequencing was performed on naive CD4+ T cells from blood. The receptors stem from a man between 25 and 39 years old with type 1 diabetes.

The chain uses TRBV6-5 and TRBJ2-1; 10 nucleotides match TRBD1. This CDR3 has 15 amino acids. CDR1 MNHEY and CDR2 SVGAGI come from the germline V gene. V dropped 10 bases and J dropped 4; count of bases not matched to a gene: 10. CDR3: CATSEPGQGYNEQFF. The CDR3 DNA reads TGTGCCACCTCCGAACCGGGACAGGGGTACAATGAGCAGTTCTTC.

This clone was counted between two and nine times. The chain couples TRBV7-2 to TRBJ1-2; D perhaps matches TRBD1 (6 bases). V lost 3 bases, J lost 6 bases, and 17 bases lay in between. The CDR3 runs 15 residues. Germline V gene sequence: CDR1 SGHTA, CDR2 FQGNSA. In DNA form, the CDR3 reads TGTGCCAGCAGCTTGGCGACAGGCCTATTAGATGGCTACACCTTC. Residues: CASSLATGLLDGYTF.

The chain employs TRBV29-1 and TRBJ1-1; the match to TRBD1 covers 7 bases. Germline CDR1 SQVTM, CDR2 ANQGSEA. V lost 7 bases, J lost 0 bases, and 5 bases stayed unmatched. The CDR3 contains 13 residues. CDR3 loop: CSGATGLNTEAFF. The CDR3 nucleotides are TGCAGCGGGGCGACAGGGTTGAACACTGAAGCTTTCTTT.

V is TRBV2 and J is TRBJ2-2; D possibly corresponds to TRBD2 (5 bases). CDR1 and CDR2 (germline): SNHLY, FYNNEI. The CDR3 has 15 amino acids. V lost 7 bases, J lost 1 base, and 13 bases lay in between. The CDR3: CASTTRRRNTGELFF. CDR3 DNA sequence: TGTGCCAGCACTACGCGGAGGCGGAACACCGGGGAGCTGTTTTTT.

This clone was seen more than once but under ten times. J is TRBJ2-2 and V is TRBV7-9; D not resolved. Germline CDR1 reads SEHNR; CDR2 reads FQNEAQ (reference sequence). This CDR3 comprises 11 residues. Trimming removed 10 bases at V and 5 bases at J, with 8 bases between. The CDR3 spells CATQLTGELFF. As DNA, the CDR3 is TGTGCCACTCAGTTGACCGGGGAGCTGTTTTTT.

The chain couples TRBV27 to TRBJ2-5, with D possibly being TRBD1 (6 bases). The CDR3 length is 12 residues. Germline V gene lookup returns CDR1 MNHEY and CDR2 SMNVEV (reference sequence). Trimming cost V 2 bases and J 5 bases, with 6 bases left between them. The CDR3 coding sequence is TGTGCCAGCAGTTTAACAGGGGAGACCCAGTACTTC. Its protein is CASSLTGETQYF.

The chain joins TRBV28 to TRBJ1-3, with no clear D. The CDR3 totals 13 residues. V dropped 2 bases and J dropped 4 bases, with 6 bases sitting between them. Germline CDR1 reads MDHEN; CDR2 reads SYDVKM. CDR3 in amino acids: CASSLAGGNTIYF. The DNA for the CDR3 is TGTGCCAGCAGTTTAGCGGGGGGAAACACCATATATTTT.

The rearrangement uses TRBV11-2 and TRBJ2-7, with a possible D match to TRBD2 (7 bases). Trimming stripped 1 base from V and 7 bases from J, with 20 bases between. The germline gives CDR1 SGHAT, CDR2 FQNNGV. The CDR3 is 16 amino acids. The CDR3 spells CASSLVPRGAVWEQYF. CDR3 nucleotide sequence: TGTGCCAGCAGCTTAGTTCCCCGGGGGGCGGTTTGGGAGCAGTACTTC.

This clone was observed a few times. The chain joins TRBV18 to TRBJ2-5; 7 bases line up with TRBD2. Germline CDR1 KGHSH, CDR2 LQKENI. V lost 0 bases, J lost 2 bases, and 3 bases stayed unmatched. The CDR3 totals 15 residues. CDR3 bases: TGTGCCAGCTCACCACCGGGAGCGGGACAAGAGACCCAGTACTTC. Encoded protein: CASSPPGAGQETQYF.

Here the CDR3 reads CASSKDRAQPQHF. The CDR3 DNA is TGTGCCAGCAGCAAGGACAGGGCTCAGCCCCAGCATTTT. The chain has TRBV11-1 and TRBJ1-5; 8 bases align to TRBD1. The CDR3 extends over 13 amino acids. Trimming at V came to 5 bases and at J to 6 bases, leaving 3 bases not matched to a gene. Looked up from germline, CDR1 is SGHAT and CDR2 is FQDESV (reference sequence).

The rearrangement uses TRBV29-1 and TRBJ2-2, with 7 positions matching TRBD1. The CDR3 is 14 amino acids. The germline CDR1 and CDR2 sequences are SQVTM and ANQGSEA. V was clipped by 7 bases and J by 5 bases; unmatched bases: 10. CDR3 region: CSARTGSTTGELFF. The CDR3 DNA is TGCAGCGCTAGGACAGGTTCGACAACCGGGGAGCTGTTTTTT.

The V and J genes are TRBV15 and TRBJ1-1; no firm D call. The V gene lost 0 bases and the J gene lost 0 bases, with 5 bases spanning the gap. The germline V gene has CDR1 LNHNV and CDR2 YYDKDF (reference sequence). This CDR3 has 14 amino acids. This CDR3 is CATSRDRVNTEAFF. CDR3 in DNA: TGTGCCACCAGCAGAGATCGGGTGAACACTGAAGCTTTCTTT.

The chain links TRBV10-3 to TRBJ2-3; perhaps TRBD2 as D (6 bases). Per germline, CDR1 ENHRY and CDR2 SYGVKD. This CDR3 region has 14 residues. V was trimmed by 4 bases and J by 2 bases, leaving 10 bases between them. The CDR3 region has the DNA TGTGCCATCAGTGTGGGACTTTTCACAGATACGCAGTATTTT. Translation gives CAISVGLFTDTQYF.

The chain carries TRBV5-4 and TRBJ2-3; D might be TRBD1 (5 bases). V was clipped by 0 bases and J by 0 bases, with 8 bases between them. The CDR3 runs to 15 residues. Germline CDR1 and CDR2: SGHNT and YYREEE (reference sequence). CDR3 in amino acids: CASSLGQTSTDTQYF. The CDR3 DNA reads TGTGCCAGCAGCTTGGGACAGACTAGCACAGATACGCAGTATTTT.

This clone was found a few times. The chain uses TRBV29-1 and TRBJ1-5, with 7 bases lining up with TRBD1. CDR3 length: 13 residues. Trimming at V came to 6 bases and at J to 6 bases, leaving 8 bases not matched to a gene. The V gene's germline CDR1 is SQVTM and CDR2 ANQGSEA. The CDR3 reads CSVATGESQPQHF. The CDR3 DNA reads as TGCAGCGTGGCAACAGGGGAGAGTCAGCCCCAGCATTTT.

This clone has more than one count but fewer than ten. This rearrangement joins TRBV5-1 to TRBJ2-7, with D possibly being TRBD1 (6 bases). V gave up 3 bases and J gave up 2 bases, with 18 bases separating them. The germline gives CDR1 SGHRS, CDR2 YFSETQ. CDR3 length: 16 residues. The CDR3, as DNA: TGCGCCAGCAGCTCCCTCCAGGGGTCTAAGCCCTACGAGCAGTACTTC. It codes for CASSSLQGSKPYEQYF.

The CDR3 bases are TGTCTCCTAATATCGGGGAGCAATCAGCCCCAGCATTTT. Amino acid sequence: CLLISGSNQPQHF. The V call is TRBV19, the J call TRBJ1-5; D remains ambiguous. Germline loops: CDR1 LNHDA, CDR2 SQIVND (reference sequence). This CDR3 has 13 residues.

This clone was counted only a few times. The chain has TRBV9 and TRBJ2-3; 12 bases align to TRBD2. Looked up from germline, CDR1 is SGDLS and CDR2 is YYNGEE. The CDR3 totals 16 residues. Trimming took 3 bases from V and 5 from J; bases not matched to a gene: 7. CDR3 coding DNA: TGTGCCAGCAGCGCTTACCTGACTAGCGGGGGAGATACGCAGTATTTT. Residues: CASSAYLTSGGDTQYF.

The chain uses TRBV7-2 and TRBJ2-2; 9 nucleotides line up with TRBD2. The V segment lost 6 bases and the J segment 3 bases; nucleotides outside the gene matches: 11. The CDR3 is 17 residues long. The V gene's germline CDR1 is SGHTA and CDR2 FQGNSA. Here the CDR3 reads CASSRGGAGGYTGELFF. DNA for the CDR3: TGTGCCAGCAGTCGAGGGGGAGCGGGGGGCTACACCGGGGAGCTGTTTTTT.